This TCR beta chain was captured in a study of cytomegalovirus exposure and HLA in healthy donors. In regard to this clone: Its antigen remains unidentified.

Trimming took off 8 bases at V and 2 bases at J, with 30 bases between the two ends. Germline V lookup: CDR1 MDHEN, CDR2 SYDVKM. CDR3 length: 19 residues. Study-level points and caveats: For most TCR sequences rarity was the rule, although some public TCRs occurred in many donors. Around 160 TCR beta chains were listed as cytomegalovirus-associated. Published work reported that the classifier diagnosed cytomegalovirus status with high specificity and sensitivity.

TCRdb's table, derived via immunoSEQ multiplex PCR, lists solely in-frame clones and lacks some. The sample records over 200,000 clones, roughly 84% being singletons. The rearrangement joins TRBV28 to TRBJ2-5; a possible D gene is TRBD2 (5 bases). The specimen was PBMCs. The clonotype comes from a woman aged 18-29 years in good health and CMV-seropositive. The CDR3 sequence: CASGVTGLTIASPQETQYF. The DNA for the CDR3 is TGTGCCAGCGGCGTAACTGGGCTTACAATAGCGTCGCCACAAGAGACCCAGTACTTC.